This TCR beta chain was recovered during a study of shared clonotypes between healthy human individuals. Study-level points and caveats: When compared with the clonotypes that were shared by all four sorted-subset donors, the non-shared clonotypes turned out to have lower generation probabilities. In general, naive subsets displayed greater estimated richness than memory subsets did.

Details on this clone: Antigen unknown.

At a deep level, the assay was run. Repertoires were generated with immunoSEQ multiplex PCR, while TCRdb's copy carries only in-frame clones and drops some. The sample carries some 2 million clones, roughly 95% recorded once. Naive CD8 cells, CD45RO-negative and positively selected for CCR7, excluded terminally differentiated effector memory CD45RA+ cells. The CDR3 contains 15 residues. Germline loops: CDR1 MGHRA, CDR2 YSYEKL. Trimming cost V 1 base and J 4 bases, with 14 bases left between them. The sequence derives from a man younger than 30 in good health. The chain has TRBV4-1 and TRBJ2-7, with D perhaps given as TRBD1 or TRBD2 (5 bases each). The sequenced sample was naive CD8+ T cells sorted from blood. The CDR3 loop is CASSQAGLGEYEQYF. CDR3 DNA: TGCGCCAGCAGCCAAGCTGGACTGGGGGAATACGAGCAGTACTTC.